This is a list of T cell receptor beta chains from one sample in a study of control samples from healthy donors and cancer patients. Data came from immunoSEQ multiplex PCR; TCRdb stores just in-frame clones and leaves some out. This table has around 96,000 clones, 93% appearing once. The source material was blood. Every receptor here comes from a man aged 18 to 30 in good health. The CDR3 runs from the conserved cysteine through the conserved F or W. Fields, in order: J gene, V gene, clone size, D gene, CDR3 protein, CDR3 DNA. D genes are given only for firm matches. Clone size is given for some rows only: seen once, a few or many times, or a class if the clone is expanded.

TRBJ1-4,TRBV13,.,.,CASSPGSGLPNEKLFF,TGTGCCAGCAGCCCAGGATCCGGGCTTCCTAATGAAAAACTGTTTTTT
TRBJ2-7,TRBV7-2,.,.,CASTRLGGGFKWEQYF,TGTGCCAGCACCCGGTTGGGGGGGGGCTTCAAGTGGGAGCAGTACTTC
TRBJ2-6,TRBV6-8,.,.,CASGGGGGANVLTF,TGTGCCAGCGGCGGAGGTGGGGGGGCCAACGTCCTGACTTTC
TRBJ2-2,TRBV15,.,TRBD2,CATESGINTGELFF,TGTGCCACCGAGAGCGGGATAAACACCGGGGAGCTGTTTTTT
TRBJ1-2,TRBV9,.,.,CASSASRDPESSNYGYTF,TGTGCCAGCAGCGCCAGCCGGGACCCAGAATCAAGTAACTATGGCTACACCTTC
TRBJ1-2,TRBV2,.,.,CASSPDRLADGYTF,TGTGCCAGCAGTCCAGACAGGCTCGCGGATGGCTACACCTTC
TRBJ1-5,TRBV29-1,.,.,CSVGDANQPQHF,TGCAGCGTTGGGGACGCTAATCAGCCCCAGCATTTT
TRBJ1-1,TRBV5-1,once,.,CASSPGRLNTEAFF,TGCGCCAGCAGCCCAGGACGGCTGAACACTGAAGCTTTCTTT
TRBJ1-4,TRBV27,.,.,CASGRATNEKLFF,TGTGCCAGCGGGAGAGCAACTAATGAAAAACTGTTTTTT
TRBJ2-5,TRBV19,.,TRBD2,CASSILLAGGETQYF,TGTGCCAGTAGTATACTACTAGCGGGGGGAGAGACCCAGTACTTC
TRBJ2-2,TRBV29-1,.,TRBD1,CSVVQDRGPNTGELFF,TGCAGCGTTGTACAAGACAGGGGGCCGAACACCGGGGAGCTGTTTTTT
TRBJ1-1,TRBV11-3,.,.,CASSLDSMNTEAFF,TGTGCCAGCAGCTTGGACAGCATGAACACTGAAGCTTTCTTT
TRBJ1-1,TRBV7-9,.,.,CASSQLRGVEAFF,TGTGCCAGCAGCCAACTAAGGGGGGTTGAAGCTTTCTTT
TRBJ2-5,TRBV15,.,.,CATSGPRWGVQETQYF,TGTGCCACCAGCGGTCCCCGGTGGGGGGTCCAAGAGACCCAGTACTTC
TRBJ1-5,TRBV5-8,.,.,CASSFRGAPHQPQHF,TGTGCCAGCAGCTTTAGAGGGGCCCCTCATCAGCCCCAGCATTTT
TRBJ1-2,TRBV28,.,.,CASRDGLNYGYTF,TGTGCCAGCAGGGACGGACTAAACTATGGCTACACCTTC
TRBJ1-6,TRBV4-1,.,.,CASSQDARGNSPLHF,TGCGCCAGCAGCCAAGATGCCCGGGGGAATTCACCCCTCCACTTT
TRBJ1-1,TRBV6-4,.,.,CASSDSTGNTEAFF,TGTGCCAGCAGTGACTCGACAGGAAACACTGAAGCTTTCTTT
TRBJ1-1,TRBV4-1,.,.,CASSQSGRRQGAFF,TGCGCCAGCAGCCAATCCGGTCGACGCCAGGGGGCTTTCTTT
TRBJ2-1,TRBV16,.,.,CASSQSRAGADYNEQFF,TGTGCCAGCAGCCAATCGAGGGCCGGGGCGGACTACAATGAGCAGTTCTTC
TRBJ1-1,TRBV20-1,.,.,CSAPGGFEAFF,TGCAGTGCGCCCGGAGGGTTTGAAGCTTTCTTT
TRBJ1-1,TRBV28,once,.,CASHPGTLETEAFF,TGTGCCAGCCACCCCGGGACCCTGGAGACTGAAGCTTTCTTT
TRBJ1-6,TRBV11-2,.,.,CASSLGGDSPLHF,TGTGCCAGCAGCTTAGGTGGAGATTCACCCCTCCACTTT
TRBJ1-5,TRBV7-6,.,TRBD1,CASSAGTGGAGQPQHF,TGTGCCAGCAGCGCCGGGACAGGGGGCGCGGGTCAGCCCCAGCATTTT